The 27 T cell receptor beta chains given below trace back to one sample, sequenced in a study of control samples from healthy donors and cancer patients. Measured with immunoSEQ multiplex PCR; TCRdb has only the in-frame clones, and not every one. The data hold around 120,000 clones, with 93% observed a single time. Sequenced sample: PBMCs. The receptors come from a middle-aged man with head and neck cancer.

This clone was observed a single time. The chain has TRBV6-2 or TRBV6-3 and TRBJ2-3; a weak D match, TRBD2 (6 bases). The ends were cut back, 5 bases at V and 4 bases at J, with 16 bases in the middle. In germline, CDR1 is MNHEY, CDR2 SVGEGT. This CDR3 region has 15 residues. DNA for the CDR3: TGTGCCAGCAGTCCCCGGGCCCGCGGGGCAGATACGCAGTATTTT. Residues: CASSPRARGADTQYF.

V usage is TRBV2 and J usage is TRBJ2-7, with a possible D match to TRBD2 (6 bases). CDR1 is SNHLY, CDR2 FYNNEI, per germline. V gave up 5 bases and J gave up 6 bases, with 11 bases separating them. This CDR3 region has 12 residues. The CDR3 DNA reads TGTGCCAGCAGTCGCCCGGAGGGCGAGCAGTACTTC. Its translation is CASSRPEGEQYF.

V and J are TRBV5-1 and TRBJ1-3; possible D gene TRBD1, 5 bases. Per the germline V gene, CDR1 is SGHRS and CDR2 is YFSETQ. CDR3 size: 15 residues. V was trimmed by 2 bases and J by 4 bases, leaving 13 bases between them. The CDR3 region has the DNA TGCGCCAGCAGCTTCCGTGGGGACGGAGGAAACACCATATATTTT. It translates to CASSFRGDGGNTIYF.

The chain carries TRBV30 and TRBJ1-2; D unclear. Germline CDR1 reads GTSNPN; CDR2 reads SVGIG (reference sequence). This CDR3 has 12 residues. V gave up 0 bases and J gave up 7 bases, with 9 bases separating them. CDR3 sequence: CAWSVPRSGYTF. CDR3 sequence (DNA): TGTGCCTGGAGTGTTCCCCGGAGTGGCTACACCTTC.

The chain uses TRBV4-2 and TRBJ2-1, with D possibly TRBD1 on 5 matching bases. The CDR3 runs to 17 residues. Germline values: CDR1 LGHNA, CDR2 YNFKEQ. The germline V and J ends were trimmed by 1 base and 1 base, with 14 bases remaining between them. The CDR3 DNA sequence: TGTGCCAGCAGCCAAGGGGTGAGCAAGGGGTCCTACAATGAGCAGTTCTTC. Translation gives CASSQGVSKGSYNEQFF.

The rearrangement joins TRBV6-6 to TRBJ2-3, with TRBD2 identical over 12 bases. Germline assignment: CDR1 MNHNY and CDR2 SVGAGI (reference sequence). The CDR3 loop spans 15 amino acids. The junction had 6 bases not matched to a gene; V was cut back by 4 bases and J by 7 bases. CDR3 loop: CASSSLTSGGNTQYF. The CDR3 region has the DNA TGTGCCAGCAGTTCCTTGACTAGCGGGGGAAATACGCAGTATTTT.

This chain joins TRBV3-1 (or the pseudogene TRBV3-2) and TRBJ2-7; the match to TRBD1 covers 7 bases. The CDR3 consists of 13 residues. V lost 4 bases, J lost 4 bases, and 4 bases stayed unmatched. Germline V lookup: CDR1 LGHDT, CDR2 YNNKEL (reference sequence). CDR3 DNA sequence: TGTGCCAGCAGCCGACAGGGCTCATACGAGCAGTACTTC. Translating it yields CASSRQGSYEQYF.

Written as DNA, the CDR3 is TGTGCCAGTAGTCCAGGGGTATTGAAAAATTCACCCCTCCACTTT. It encodes CASSPGVLKNSPLHF. This chain links TRBV19 with TRBJ1-6; maybe TRBD1 (6 bases). The CDR3 has 15 residues. V was pared by 5 bases and J by 7 bases, with 15 bases between. Looked up from germline, CDR1 is LNHDA and CDR2 is SQIVND (reference sequence).

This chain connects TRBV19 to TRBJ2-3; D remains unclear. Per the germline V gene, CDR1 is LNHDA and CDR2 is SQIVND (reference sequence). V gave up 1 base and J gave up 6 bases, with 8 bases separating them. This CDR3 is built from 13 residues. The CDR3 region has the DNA TGTGCCAGTAGTATAGTAGGCAGGGATACGCAGTATTTT. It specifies CASSIVGRDTQYF.

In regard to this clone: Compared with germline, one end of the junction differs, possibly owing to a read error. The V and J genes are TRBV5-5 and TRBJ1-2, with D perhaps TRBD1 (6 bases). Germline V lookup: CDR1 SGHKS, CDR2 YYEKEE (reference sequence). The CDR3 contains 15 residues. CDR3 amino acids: CANSFPKGVIRGYTF. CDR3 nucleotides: TGTGCCAACAGCTTCCCGAAGGGGGTGATACGCGGCTACACCTTC.

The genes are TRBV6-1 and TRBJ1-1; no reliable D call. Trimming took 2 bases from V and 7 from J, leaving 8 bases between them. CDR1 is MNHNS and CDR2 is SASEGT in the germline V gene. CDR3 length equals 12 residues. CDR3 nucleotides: TGTGCCAGCAGTGAACGGGCCCTTGAAGCTTTCTTT. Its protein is CASSERALEAFF.

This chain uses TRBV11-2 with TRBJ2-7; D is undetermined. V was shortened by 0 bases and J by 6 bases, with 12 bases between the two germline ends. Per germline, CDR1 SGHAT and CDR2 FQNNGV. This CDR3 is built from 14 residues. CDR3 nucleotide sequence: TGTGCCAGCAGCTTAGAGGCCGGGTTGGGCGAGCAGTACTTC. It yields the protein CASSLEAGLGEQYF.

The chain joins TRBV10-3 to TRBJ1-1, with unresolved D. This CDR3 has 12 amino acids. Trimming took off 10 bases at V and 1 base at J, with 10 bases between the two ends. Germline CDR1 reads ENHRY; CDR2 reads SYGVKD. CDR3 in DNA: TGTGCCACTGGACGGCCGAACACTGAAGCTTTCTTT. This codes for CATGRPNTEAFF.

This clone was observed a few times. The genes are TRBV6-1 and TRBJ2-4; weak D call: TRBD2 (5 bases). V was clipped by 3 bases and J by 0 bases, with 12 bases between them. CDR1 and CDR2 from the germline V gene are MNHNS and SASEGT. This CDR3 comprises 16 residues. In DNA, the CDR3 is TGTGCCAGCAGTGAGATGACTACGAAAGCCAAAAACATTCAGTACTTC. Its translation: CASSEMTTKAKNIQYF.

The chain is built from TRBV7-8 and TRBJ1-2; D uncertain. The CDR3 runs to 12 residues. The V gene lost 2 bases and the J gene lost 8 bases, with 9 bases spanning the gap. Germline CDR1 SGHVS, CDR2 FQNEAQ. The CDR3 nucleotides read TGTGCCAGCAGCTTATACAGTGGCGGCTACACCTTC. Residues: CASSLYSGGYTF. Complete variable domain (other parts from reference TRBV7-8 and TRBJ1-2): GAGVSQSPRYKVAKRGQDVALRCDPISGHVSLFWYQQALGQGPEFLTYFQNEAQLDKSGLPSDRFFAERPEGSVSTLKIQRTQQEDSAVYLCASSLYSGGYTFGSGTRLTVV.

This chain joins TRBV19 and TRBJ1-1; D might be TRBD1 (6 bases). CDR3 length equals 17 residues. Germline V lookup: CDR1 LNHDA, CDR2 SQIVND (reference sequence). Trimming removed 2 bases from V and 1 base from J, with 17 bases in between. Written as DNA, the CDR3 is TGTGCCAGTAGTATAAGGCAATACAGGGTGGGGAACACTGAAGCTTTCTTT. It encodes CASSIRQYRVGNTEAFF.

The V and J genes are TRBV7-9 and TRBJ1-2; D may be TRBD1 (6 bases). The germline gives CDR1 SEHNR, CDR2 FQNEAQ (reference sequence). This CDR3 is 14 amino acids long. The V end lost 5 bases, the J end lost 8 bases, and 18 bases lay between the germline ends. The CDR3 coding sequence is TGTGCCAGCAGCCACGGCACGGGGGCAAGAGGCTACACCTTC. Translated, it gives CASSHGTGARGYTF.

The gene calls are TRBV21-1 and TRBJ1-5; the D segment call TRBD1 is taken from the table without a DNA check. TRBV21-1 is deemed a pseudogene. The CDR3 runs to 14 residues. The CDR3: CASSNIRGSQPQHF. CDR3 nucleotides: TGTGCCAGCAGCAATATTAGGGGAAGTCAGCCCCAGCATTTT.

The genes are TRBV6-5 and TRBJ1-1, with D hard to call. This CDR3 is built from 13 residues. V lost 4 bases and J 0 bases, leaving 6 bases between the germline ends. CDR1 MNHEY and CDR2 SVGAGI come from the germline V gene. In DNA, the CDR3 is TGTGCCAGCAGTTGGTCGATGAACACTGAAGCTTTCTTT. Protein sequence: CASSWSMNTEAFF.

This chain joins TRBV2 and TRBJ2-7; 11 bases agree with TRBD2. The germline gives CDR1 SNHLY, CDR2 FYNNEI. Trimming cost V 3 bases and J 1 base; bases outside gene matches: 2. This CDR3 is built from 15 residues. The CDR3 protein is CASSDIAGGSYEQYF. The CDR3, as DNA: TGTGCCAGCAGTGACATAGCGGGGGGGTCCTACGAGCAGTACTTC.

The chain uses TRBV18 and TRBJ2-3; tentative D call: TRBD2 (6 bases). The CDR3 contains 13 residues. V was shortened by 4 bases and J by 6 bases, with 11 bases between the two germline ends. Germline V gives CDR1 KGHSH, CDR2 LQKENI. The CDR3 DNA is TGTGCCAGCTCACTCACGCTAGCGGATACGCAGTATTTT. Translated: CASSLTLADTQYF.

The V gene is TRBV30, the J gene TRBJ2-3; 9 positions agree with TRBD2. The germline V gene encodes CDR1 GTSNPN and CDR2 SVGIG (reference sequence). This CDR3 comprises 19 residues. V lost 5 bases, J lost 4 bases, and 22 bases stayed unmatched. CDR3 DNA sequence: TGTGCCTGGGGTCCCCTCGGTGCGGGGGGGCTCGAGGAAGCAGATACGCAGTATTTT. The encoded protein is CAWGPLGAGGLEEADTQYF.

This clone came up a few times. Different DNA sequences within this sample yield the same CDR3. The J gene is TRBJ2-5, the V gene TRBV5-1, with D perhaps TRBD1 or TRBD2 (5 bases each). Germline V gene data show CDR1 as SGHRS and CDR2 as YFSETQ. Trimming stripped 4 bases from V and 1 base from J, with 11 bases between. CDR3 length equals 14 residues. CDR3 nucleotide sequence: TGCGCCAGCAGCCAGGGACGCCTCCAAGAGACCCAGTACTTC. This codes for CASSQGRLQETQYF. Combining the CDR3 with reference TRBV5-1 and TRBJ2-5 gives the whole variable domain KAGVTQTPRYLIKTRGQQVTLSCSPISGHRSVSWYQQTPGQGLQFLFEYFSETQRNKGNFPGRFSGRQFSNSRSEMNVSTLELGDSALYLCASSQGRLQETQYFGPGTRLLVL.

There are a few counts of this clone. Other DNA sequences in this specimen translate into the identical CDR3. The CDR3 DNA reads TGTGCCAGCAGTTTGTGGGGGGGCGGCTACACCTTC. Translated: CASSLWGGGYTF. J is TRBJ1-2 and V is TRBV28; a weak D match, TRBD1 (6 bases). The V gene's germline CDR1 is MDHEN and CDR2 SYDVKM. This CDR3 region has 12 residues. V lost 3 bases and J lost 8, with 10 bases in between.

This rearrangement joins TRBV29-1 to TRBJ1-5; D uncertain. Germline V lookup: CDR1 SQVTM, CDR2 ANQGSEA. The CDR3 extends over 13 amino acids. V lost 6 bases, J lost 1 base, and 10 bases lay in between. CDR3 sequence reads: CSVIMGSNQPQHF. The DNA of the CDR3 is TGCAGCGTAATTATGGGCAGCAATCAGCCCCAGCATTTT.

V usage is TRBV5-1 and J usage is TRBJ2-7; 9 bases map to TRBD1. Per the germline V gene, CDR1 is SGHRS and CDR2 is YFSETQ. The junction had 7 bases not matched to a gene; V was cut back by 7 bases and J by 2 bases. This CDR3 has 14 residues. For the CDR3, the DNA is TGCGCCAGCGCTCCGGGACAGGGCGCCTACGAGCAGTACTTC. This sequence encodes CASAPGQGAYEQYF.

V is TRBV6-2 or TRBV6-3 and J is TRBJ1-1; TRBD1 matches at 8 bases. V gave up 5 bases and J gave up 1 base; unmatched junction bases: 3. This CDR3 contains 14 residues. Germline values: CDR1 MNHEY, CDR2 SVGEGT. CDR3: CASSRTGRNTEAFF. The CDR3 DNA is TGTGCCAGCAGTCGGACAGGGAGGAACACTGAAGCTTTCTTT.